This TCR beta chain appears in the sequencing data of a study of cytomegalovirus exposure and HLA in healthy donors. Germline V gives CDR1 SQVTM, CDR2 ANQGSEA. The CDR3 runs to 17 residues. J gave up 5 bases and V 0 bases, and 12 bases lay outside the gene matches. Notes on the study in general: Among the CMV-associated chains, a few were confirmed in vitro as specific for CMV antigens. The authors enumerated over 150 TCR beta chains as linked to cytomegalovirus.

Profiled with immunoSEQ multiplex PCR; TCRdb holds only in-frame clones, not every one. The sample yields about 130,000 clones, roughly 90% seen once. This clone was detected only once. Its antigen is unidentified. This chain links TRBV29-1 with TRBJ2-7; 11 nucleotides line up with TRBD1. Sequencing used PBMCs. This TCR was recovered from a woman younger than 30 in good health and CMV-seronegative. The chain's CDR3 is CSVEDAGVGQGEDEQYF. The CDR3 DNA reads TGCAGCGTTGAAGATGCAGGGGTGGGACAGGGGGAGGACGAGCAGTACTTC.